Listed below are T cell receptor beta chains from one sample, sequenced in a study of blood T cell repertoires in COVID-19. Only in-frame clones appear in the TCRdb table, and some are missing; sequencing was by immunoSEQ multiplex PCR. This sample carries roughly 69,000 clones, under 90% of them seen once, and the ten largest clones take 10% to 15%. Sequenced material: peripheral blood. These receptors were obtained from a man in his fifties with COVID-19, enrolled during active disease. CDR3s include the opening cysteine and the closing phenylalanine or tryptophan. Only part of the rows carry a size: once, few, many, or a class if the clone is expanded.

V	size	J	CDR3
TRBV30	-	TRBJ1-2	CAQWDRTNYGYTF
TRBV27	-	TRBJ2-1	CASSLRGLAGGGEQFF
TRBV4-1	-	TRBJ1-5	CASSQDRRQGAVAQHF
TRBV5-1	-	TRBJ2-1	CASSPDRGPSSYNEQFF
TRBV6-6	-	TRBJ2-1	CASSSYRGNEQFF
TRBV10-2	-	TRBJ2-7	CASSETSWGEQYF
TRBV10-3	-	TRBJ2-1	CAIWGSGNEQFF
TRBV11-2	-	TRBJ1-4	CASSLGEDRGKLFF
TRBV5-1	-	TRBJ2-3	CASSSRDIRTDTQYF
TRBV3-1/TRBV3-2	-	TRBJ1-2	CASSSNRGTSKGYTF
TRBV6-1	-	TRBJ1-4	CASSEAQENNEKLFF
TRBV5-4	-	TRBJ1-2	CASSLPQDTFYGYTF
TRBV6-2/TRBV6-3	-	TRBJ2-1	CASSTTGSEQFF
TRBV14	-	TRBJ1-1	CASSQGTEFEAFF
TRBV9	once	TRBJ2-3	CASSGQRSYTQYF
TRBV4-1	once	TRBJ2-1	CASSQELAPYNEQFF
TRBV9	-	TRBJ2-1	CASSVAGPSSYNEQFF
TRBV2	-	TRBJ2-7	CASTLSWGGYEQYF
TRBV19	-	TRBJ2-2	CASSIGTGSHTGELFF
TRBV9	-	TRBJ1-1	CASSLTGQENTEAFF
TRBV3-1/TRBV3-2	once	TRBJ2-7	CASSGYSGVPYEQYF
TRBV9	-	TRBJ2-3	CASSGRDSTDTQYF
TRBV5-1	-	TRBJ2-3	CASSAGLDHTDTQYF
TRBV13	-	TRBJ1-4	CASSSDRSTNEKLFF
TRBV7-3	-	TRBJ2-2	CASSEFLLAGPQGELFF
TRBV5-4	-	TRBJ1-2	CASTLGGRGDGYTF
TRBV3-1/TRBV3-2	-	TRBJ1-6	CASSQVGGTNSPLHF
TRBV5-1	-	TRBJ1-1	CASVGAGGTEAFF
TRBV6-2/TRBV6-3	-	TRBJ2-2	CASSSYSGGHTGELFF
TRBV7-8	-	TRBJ2-4	CASSLAYPGRGGDIQYF
TRBV9	-	TRBJ2-7	CASSVDWSGPYEQYF
TRBV3-1/TRBV3-2	-	TRBJ1-3	CASSQGNRGDTIYF
TRBV13	-	TRBJ2-7	CASSHRQGVAYEQYF
TRBV3-1/TRBV3-2	-	TRBJ2-3	CASSQFPTSGGPHGTQYF
TRBV2	-	TRBJ2-2	CASSDTGLAGAKTGELFF
TRBV5-1	few	TRBJ1-5	CASSLIEDQPQHF
TRBV7-2	few	TRBJ2-5	CASRLQVQETQYF
TRBV6-5	-	TRBJ2-7	CATRRSTRSYEQYF
TRBV28	once	TRBJ1-5	CASRYTGIKGLQPQHF
TRBV28	-	TRBJ1-2	CASSQGRGIYGYTF
TRBV30	-	TRBJ2-5	CAWSVDGQGGETQYF
TRBV7-9	-	TRBJ1-1	CASSSGGSGWTTEAFF
TRBV7-3	-	TRBJ2-7	CASSSSGVSYEQYF
TRBV6-2/TRBV6-3	-	TRBJ1-1	CASSYWDRGFTEAFF
TRBV6-5	-	TRBJ2-3	CASTEGQGPDTQYF
TRBV6-2/TRBV6-3	-	TRBJ2-1	CASSYSNRHNEQFF
TRBV30	-	TRBJ1-1	CAWSRTGREAFF
TRBV11-2	-	TRBJ2-7	CASSLQTQGAGEQYF
TRBV29-1	once	TRBJ2-7	CSGARGGALGEQYF
TRBV4-1	once	TRBJ2-7	CASSRGLAGATSSYEQYF
TRBV6-5	-	TRBJ1-2	CASRSGGSYGYTF
TRBV3-1/TRBV3-2	-	TRBJ1-2	CASSQGFSERGYTF
TRBV12-3/TRBV12-4	-	TRBJ2-7	CASSFINYEQYF